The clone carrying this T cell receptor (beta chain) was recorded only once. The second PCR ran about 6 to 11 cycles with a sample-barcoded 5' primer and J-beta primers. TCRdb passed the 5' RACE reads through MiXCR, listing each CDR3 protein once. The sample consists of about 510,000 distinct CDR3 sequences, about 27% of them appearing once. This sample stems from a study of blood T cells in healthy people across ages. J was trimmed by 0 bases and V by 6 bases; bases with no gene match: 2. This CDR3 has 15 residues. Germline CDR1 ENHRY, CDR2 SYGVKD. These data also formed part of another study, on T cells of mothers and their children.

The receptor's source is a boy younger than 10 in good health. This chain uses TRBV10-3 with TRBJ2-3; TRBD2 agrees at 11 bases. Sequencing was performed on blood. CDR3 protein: CAIRGTSGSTDTQYF. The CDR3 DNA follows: TGTGCCATCAGGGGGACTAGCGGCAGCACAGATACGCAGTATTTT.